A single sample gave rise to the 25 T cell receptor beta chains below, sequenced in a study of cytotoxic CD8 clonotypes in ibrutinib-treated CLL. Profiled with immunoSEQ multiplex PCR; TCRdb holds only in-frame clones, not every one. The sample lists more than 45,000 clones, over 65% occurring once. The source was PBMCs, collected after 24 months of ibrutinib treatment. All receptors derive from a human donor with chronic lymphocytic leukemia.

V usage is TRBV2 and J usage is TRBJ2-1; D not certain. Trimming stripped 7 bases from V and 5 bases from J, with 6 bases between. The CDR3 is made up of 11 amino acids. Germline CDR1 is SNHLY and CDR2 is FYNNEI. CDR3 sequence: CASKTDNEQFF. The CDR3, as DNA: TGTGCCAGCAAAACGGACAATGAGCAGTTCTTC.

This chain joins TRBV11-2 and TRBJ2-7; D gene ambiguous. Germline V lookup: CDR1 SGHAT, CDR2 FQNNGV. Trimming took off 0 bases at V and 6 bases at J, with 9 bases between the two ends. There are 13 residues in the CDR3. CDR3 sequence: CASSLDRQSEQYF. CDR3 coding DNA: TGTGCCAGCAGCTTAGACCGGCAGAGCGAGCAGTACTTC.

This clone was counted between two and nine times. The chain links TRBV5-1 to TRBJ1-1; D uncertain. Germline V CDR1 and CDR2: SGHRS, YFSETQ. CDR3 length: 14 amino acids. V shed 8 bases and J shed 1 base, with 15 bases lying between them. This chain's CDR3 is CASRTDWGNTEAFF. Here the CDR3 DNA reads TGCGCCAGTCGGACGGACTGGGGGAACACTGAAGCTTTCTTT.

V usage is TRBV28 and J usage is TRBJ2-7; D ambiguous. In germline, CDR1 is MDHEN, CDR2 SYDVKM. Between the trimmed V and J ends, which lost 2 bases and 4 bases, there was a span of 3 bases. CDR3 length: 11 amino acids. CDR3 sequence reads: CASSLRYEQYF. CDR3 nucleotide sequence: TGTGCCAGCAGTTTACGGTACGAGCAGTACTTC.

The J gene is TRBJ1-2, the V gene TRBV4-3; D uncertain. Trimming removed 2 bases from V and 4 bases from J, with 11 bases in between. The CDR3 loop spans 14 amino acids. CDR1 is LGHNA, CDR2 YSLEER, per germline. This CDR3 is CASSQSLRGYGYTF. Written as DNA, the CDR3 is TGCGCCAGCAGCCAAAGCCTTCGTGGCTATGGCTACACCTTC.

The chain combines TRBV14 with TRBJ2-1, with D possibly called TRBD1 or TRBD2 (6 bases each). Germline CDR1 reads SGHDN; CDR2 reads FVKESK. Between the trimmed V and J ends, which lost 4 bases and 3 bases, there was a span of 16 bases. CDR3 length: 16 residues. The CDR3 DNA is TGTGCCAGCAGCCCATTCAATGGGGGGCGCTACAATGAGCAGTTCTTC. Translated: CASSPFNGGRYNEQFF.

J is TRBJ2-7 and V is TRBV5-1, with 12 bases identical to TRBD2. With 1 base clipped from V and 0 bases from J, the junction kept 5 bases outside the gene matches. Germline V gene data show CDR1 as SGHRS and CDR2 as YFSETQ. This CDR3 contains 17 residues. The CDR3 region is CASSLFLAGGSSYEQYF. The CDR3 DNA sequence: TGCGCCAGCAGCTTGTTTCTAGCGGGGGGGAGCTCCTACGAGCAGTACTTC.

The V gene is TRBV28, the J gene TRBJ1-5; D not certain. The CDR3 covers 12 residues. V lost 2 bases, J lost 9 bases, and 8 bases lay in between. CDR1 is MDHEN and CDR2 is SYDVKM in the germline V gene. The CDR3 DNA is TGTGCCAGCAGTTTAAGCCGGAGGCCCCAGCATTTT. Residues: CASSLSRRPQHF.

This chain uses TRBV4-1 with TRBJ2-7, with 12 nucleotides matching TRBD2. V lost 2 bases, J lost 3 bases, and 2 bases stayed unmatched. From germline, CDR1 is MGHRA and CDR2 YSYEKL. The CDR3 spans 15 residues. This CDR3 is CASSQPTSGSYEQYF. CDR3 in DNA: TGCGCCAGCAGCCAACCGACTAGCGGGAGCTACGAGCAGTACTTC.

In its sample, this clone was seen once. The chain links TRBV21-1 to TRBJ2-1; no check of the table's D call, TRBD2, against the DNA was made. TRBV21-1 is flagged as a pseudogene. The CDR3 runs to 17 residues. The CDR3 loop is CASSKFEAGGHIDEQFF. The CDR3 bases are TGTGCCAGCAGCAAGTTCGAAGCGGGAGGGCATATCGATGAGCAGTTCTTC.

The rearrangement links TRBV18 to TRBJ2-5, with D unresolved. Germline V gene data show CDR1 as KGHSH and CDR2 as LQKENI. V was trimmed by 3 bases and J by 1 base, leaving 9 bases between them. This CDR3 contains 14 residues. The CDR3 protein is CASSPSATQETQYF. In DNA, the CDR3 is TGTGCCAGCTCACCCTCAGCGACCCAAGAGACCCAGTACTTC.

The CDR3 DNA reads as TGTGCCAGCAGTCCTAGGGGCACAGGGAGGGACGGCTACACCTTC. This encodes CASSPRGTGRDGYTF. V usage is TRBV6-6 and J usage is TRBJ1-2, with D perhaps matching TRBD1 (6 bases). This CDR3 spans 15 amino acids. V lost 5 bases, J lost 8 bases, and 21 bases lay in between. The germline gives CDR1 MNHNY, CDR2 SVGAGI (reference sequence).

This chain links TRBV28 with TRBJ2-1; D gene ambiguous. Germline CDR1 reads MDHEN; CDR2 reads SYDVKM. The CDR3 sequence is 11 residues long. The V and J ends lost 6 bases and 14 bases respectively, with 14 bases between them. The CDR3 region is CASSLGARKFF. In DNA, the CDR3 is TGTGCCAGCAGCTTGGGTGCTAGGAAGTTCTTC.

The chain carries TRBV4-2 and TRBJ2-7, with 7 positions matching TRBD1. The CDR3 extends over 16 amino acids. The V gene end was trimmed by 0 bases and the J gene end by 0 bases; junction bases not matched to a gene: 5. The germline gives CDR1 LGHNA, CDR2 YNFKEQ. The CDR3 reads CASSQDSTGASYEQYF. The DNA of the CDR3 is TGTGCCAGCAGCCAAGATTCCACAGGGGCCTCCTACGAGCAGTACTTC.

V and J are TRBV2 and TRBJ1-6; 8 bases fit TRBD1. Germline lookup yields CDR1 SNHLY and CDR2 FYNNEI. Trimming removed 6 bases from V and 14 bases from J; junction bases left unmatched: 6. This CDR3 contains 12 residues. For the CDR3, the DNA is TGTGCCAGCAGAGAGGACAGGGCAACCCTCCACTTT. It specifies CASREDRATLHF.

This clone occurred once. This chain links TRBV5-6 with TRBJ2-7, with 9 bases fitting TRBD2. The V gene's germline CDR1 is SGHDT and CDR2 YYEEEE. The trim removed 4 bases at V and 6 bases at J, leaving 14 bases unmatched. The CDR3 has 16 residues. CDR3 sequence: CASSQDGAGGMSEQYF. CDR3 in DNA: TGTGCCAGCAGCCAAGATGGTGCGGGAGGGATGAGCGAGCAGTACTTC.

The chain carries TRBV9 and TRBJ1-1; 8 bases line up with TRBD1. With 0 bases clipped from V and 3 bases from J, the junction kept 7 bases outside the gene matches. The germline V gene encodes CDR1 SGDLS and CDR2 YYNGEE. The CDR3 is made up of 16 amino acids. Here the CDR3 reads CASSVAIQGADTEAFF. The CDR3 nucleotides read TGTGCCAGCAGCGTAGCTATCCAGGGGGCGGACACTGAAGCTTTCTTT.

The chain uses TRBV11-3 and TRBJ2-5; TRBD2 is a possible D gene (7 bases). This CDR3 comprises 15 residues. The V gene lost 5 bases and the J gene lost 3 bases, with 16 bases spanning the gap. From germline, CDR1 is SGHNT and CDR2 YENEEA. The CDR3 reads CASSQGGGREETQYF. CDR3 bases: TGTGCCAGCAGCCAAGGGGGGGGCAGGGAAGAGACCCAGTACTTC.

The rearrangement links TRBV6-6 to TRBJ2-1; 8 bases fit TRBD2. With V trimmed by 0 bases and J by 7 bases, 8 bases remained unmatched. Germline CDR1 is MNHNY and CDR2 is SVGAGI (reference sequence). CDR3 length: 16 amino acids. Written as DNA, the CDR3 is TGTGCCAGCAGTTACTCGAGCGGGAGTTCTCCTAATGAGCAGTTCTTC. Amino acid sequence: CASSYSSGSSPNEQFF.

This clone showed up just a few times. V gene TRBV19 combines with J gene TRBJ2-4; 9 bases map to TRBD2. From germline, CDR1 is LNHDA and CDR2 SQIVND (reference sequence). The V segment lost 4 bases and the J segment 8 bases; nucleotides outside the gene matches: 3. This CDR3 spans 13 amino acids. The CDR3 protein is CASSTAGGYIQYF. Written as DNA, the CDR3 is TGTGCCAGTAGTACAGCGGGGGGTTACATTCAGTACTTC.

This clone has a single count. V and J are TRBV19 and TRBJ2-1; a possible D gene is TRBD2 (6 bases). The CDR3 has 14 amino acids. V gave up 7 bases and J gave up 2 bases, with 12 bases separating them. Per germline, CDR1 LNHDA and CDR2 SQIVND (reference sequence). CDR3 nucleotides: TGTGCCAGTAAGGGCGGACTAACCTACAATGAGCAGTTCTTC. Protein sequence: CASKGGLTYNEQFF.

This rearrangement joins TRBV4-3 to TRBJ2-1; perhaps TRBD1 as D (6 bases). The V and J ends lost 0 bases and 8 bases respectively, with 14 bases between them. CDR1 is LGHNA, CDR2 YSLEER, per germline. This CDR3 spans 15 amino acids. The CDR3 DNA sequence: TGCGCCAGCAGCCAAGATCTTGCAGGGGTGGATGAGCAGTTCTTC. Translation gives CASSQDLAGVDEQFF.

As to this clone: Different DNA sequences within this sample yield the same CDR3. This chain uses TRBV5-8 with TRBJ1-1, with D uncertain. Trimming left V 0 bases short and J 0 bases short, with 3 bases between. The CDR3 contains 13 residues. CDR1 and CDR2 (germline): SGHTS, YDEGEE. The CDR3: CASSLVMNTEAFF. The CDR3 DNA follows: TGTGCCAGCAGCTTGGTTATGAACACTGAAGCTTTCTTT.

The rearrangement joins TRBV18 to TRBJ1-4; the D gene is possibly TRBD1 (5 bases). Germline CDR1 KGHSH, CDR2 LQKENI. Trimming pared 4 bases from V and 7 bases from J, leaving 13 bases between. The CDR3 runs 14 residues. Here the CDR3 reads CASSRDGRLEKLFF. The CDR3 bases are TGTGCCAGCTCACGGGACGGCCGTCTTGAAAAACTGTTTTTT.

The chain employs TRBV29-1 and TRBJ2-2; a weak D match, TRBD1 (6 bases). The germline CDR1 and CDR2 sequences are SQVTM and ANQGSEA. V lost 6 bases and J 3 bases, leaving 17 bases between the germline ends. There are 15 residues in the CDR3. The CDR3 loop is CSVGTGRGDTGELFF. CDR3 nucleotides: TGCAGCGTCGGAACCGGCAGGGGAGACACCGGGGAGCTGTTTTTT.